This entry concerns a single T cell receptor beta chain. There are a few counts of this clonotype. The specificity of this receptor is unknown. There are no base qualities to consult, and no much larger clone falls within one base. The CDR3 runs 17 residues from the cysteine to the phenylalanine. The retained sequence is limited to the CDR3, 51 bases, with the frame set at the first base. The germline V gene encodes CDR1 SGDLS and CDR2 YYNGEE. V ends up 0 bases short and J 4 bases short, with an unmatched junction base count of 8. Interpreted using the paper, the treatment or condition label stands for: allogeneic hematopoietic cell transplantation with graft depleted of TCRalphabeta T cells and CD19 B cells. The transplant recipients were children given TCRalphabeta/CD19-depleted allogeneic hematopoietic cell grafts. Receptor libraries were prepared by PCR. The reads were generated on an Illumina HiSeq 2500. To normalize quantification of the TCRbeta repertoire, the TCR libraries were built with molecular barcoding that relied on unique molecular identifiers. The public reads were reanalyzed by TCRdb: fastp trimming at Q25, MiXCR alignment, in-frame beta chains only. A single entry per CDR3 protein holds the most common genes and DNA from its merged rows. The sample profile shows about 420,000 distinct CDR3 sequences; 15% to 20% of them were found once. Roughly 27% of the sample is in the top ten clones.

This record belongs to a study of T-cell reconstitution after alpha-beta-depleted transplantation in children (dated by TCRdb to 2016 to 2017). Study-wide context: Using TCR repertoire profiling, the study quantitatively followed how T-cell immune reconstitution unfolded in children after TCRalphabeta/CD19-depleted allogeneic hematopoietic cell transplantation. Points the paper makes about the study in general: In some patients, the high TCRbeta diversity seen at day 60 was put down to recipient T cells and intrathymic progenitors that had survived conditioning. About two months after transplant, the apparently early recovery of alphabetaT-cell counts reportedly depended on just several hundred clones that had expanded rapidly and came from non-depleted graft cells. Over the following months the frequencies of hyperexpanded clones went down, and after one year T-cell counts and TCRbeta diversity were mostly credited to newly produced T cells.

The sample here was PBMCs, mostly from graft donor cells, taken 360 days after TCRalphabeta/CD19-depleted stem cell transplant. The rearranged segments are TRBV9 and TRBJ2-1, with 9 bases aligning to TRBD2. The source of this sequence is a boy under two years old who had a stem cell transplant for Wiskott-Aldrich syndrome, so the T cells may come from the graft donor. The nucleotides read TGTGCCAGCAGCGTAGGAGTAGCGGGGGACCAATACAATGAGCAGTTCTTC. It encodes CASSVGVAGDQYNEQFF. This CDR3, with the reference TRBV9 and TRBJ2-1 proteins standing in past its ends, gives the full variable domain DSGVTQTPKHLITATGQRVTLRCSPRSGDLSVYWYQQSLDQGLQFLIQYYNGEERAKGNILERFSAQQFPDLHSELNLSSLELGDSALYFCASSVGVAGDQYNEQFFGPGTRLTVL.